This TCR beta chain is drawn from a study of metastatic and nonmetastatic thyroid tumors (dated by TCRdb to between 2020 and 2021). Notes on the research overall: The researchers compared repertoires between peripheral blood samples and tumor or nodule tissue samples from patients with malignant or benign thyroid disease. The full study reports these points: TCR beta diversity was reported as significantly higher in malignant tumors than in benign nodules, in both blood and tumor samples.

Before undergoing thyroid surgery, none of the patients had been given any kind of treatment. Using T-cell receptor beta sequencing, the study looked back at clinical samples from patients collected from about 2011 to 2019. Between the V and J ends, shortened by 4 bases and 3 bases respectively, the junction contains 18 bases. Taken from the germline V gene, the CDR1 and CDR2 loops are ENHRY and SYGVKD. The CDR3, cysteine through phenylalanine, is 16 amino acids long. The only DNA kept is the CDR3, 48 bases in frame from the first base. In regard to this clone: Its target antigen remains unknown. Nothing much larger sits one base from this clone, and base qualities are not available.

Library preparation used PCR. The sequencing machine was an Illumina HiSeq 4000. The TCR beta-chain CDR3 region of each patient was profiled by high-throughput sequencing. From the authors' description of their analysis: A classifier to discriminate distant-metastatic papillary thyroid cancer patients was built from CDR3 differences across clinicopathological groups. To measure repertoire diversity the researchers used the Shannon index, while the Morisita-Horn index served to gauge how similar the tumor and blood repertoires were. TCRdb applied fastp at Q25 and MiXCR to the public reads, then kept only in-frame beta chains. The V and J calls here are based on TCRdb, not the publication. The table for this sample lists around 8,000 clones; more than 20% of them were counted only once. The ten largest clones add up to roughly 26% of the sample.

The chain joins TRBV10-3 to TRBJ1-1; a weak D assignment points to TRBD1 (5 bases agree). Material: tumor tissue. The source of this sequence is a female donor with papillary thyroid cancer or a benign thyroid nodule (not recorded which). Some clones in this sample may be carry-over from other donors' samples. This receptor carries the CDR3 CAISAGELARYTEAFF. The base sequence is TGTGCCATCAGTGCGGGGGAATTAGCCCGGTACACTGAAGCTTTCTTT.